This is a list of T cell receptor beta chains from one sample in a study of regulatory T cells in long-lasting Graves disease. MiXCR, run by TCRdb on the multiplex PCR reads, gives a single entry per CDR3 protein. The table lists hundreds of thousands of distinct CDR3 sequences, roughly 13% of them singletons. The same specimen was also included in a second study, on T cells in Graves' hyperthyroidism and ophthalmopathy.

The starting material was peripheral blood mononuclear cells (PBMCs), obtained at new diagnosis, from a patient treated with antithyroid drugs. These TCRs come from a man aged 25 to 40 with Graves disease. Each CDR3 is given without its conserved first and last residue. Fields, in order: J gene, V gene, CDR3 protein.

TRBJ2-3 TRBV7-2 ASSPGSPFRTDTQY
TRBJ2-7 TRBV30 AWSRRVWEQY
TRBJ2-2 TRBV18 ASSSGLAGGELF
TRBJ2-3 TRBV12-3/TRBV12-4 ASSAYIGAPHTDTQY
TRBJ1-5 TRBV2 ASTEGGRGSNQPQH
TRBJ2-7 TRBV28 ASGPRLDSSYEQY
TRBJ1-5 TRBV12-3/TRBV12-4 ASSFGALNQPQH
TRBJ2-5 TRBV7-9 ASSLDGTAEETQY
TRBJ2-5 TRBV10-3 AISEPQETQY
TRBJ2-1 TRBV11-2 ASSLRVNPYNEQF
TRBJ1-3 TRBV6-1 ASSEAGVGRAGNTIY
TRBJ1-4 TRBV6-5 ASSYSNSELF
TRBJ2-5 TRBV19 ASSIARTGVETQY
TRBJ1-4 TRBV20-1 SARLTGGATNEKLF
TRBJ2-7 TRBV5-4 ASSSLAGSSYEQY
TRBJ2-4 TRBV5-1 ASSLMRGAKNIQY
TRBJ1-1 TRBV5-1 ASGVDSPSTEAF
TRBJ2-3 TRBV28 ASREGGADTQY
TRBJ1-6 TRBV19 ASSIPGPGSGISPLH
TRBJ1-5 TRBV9 ASSVGAGIRQPQH
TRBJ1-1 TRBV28 ASSSRGPLNTEAF
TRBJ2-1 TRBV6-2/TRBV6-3 ASSYLGLAGGPSYNEQF
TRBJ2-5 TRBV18 ASSISGTLETQY
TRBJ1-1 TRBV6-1 ASRTGAGNTEAF
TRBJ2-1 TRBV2 ASSLRQGVDEQF
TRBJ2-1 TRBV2 AILILGTSGYNEQF
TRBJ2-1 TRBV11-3 ASSRVASSYNEQF
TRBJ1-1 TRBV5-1 ASSSTGYTEAF
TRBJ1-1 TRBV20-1 SAREGQTTEAF
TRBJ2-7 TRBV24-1 ATSRAGGVEQY
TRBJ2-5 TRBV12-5 ASGAAGGQETQY
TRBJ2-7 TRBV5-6 ASSPLTSVENEQY
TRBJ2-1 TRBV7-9 ASRASKQF
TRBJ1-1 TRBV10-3 AIRVDVLGNTEAF
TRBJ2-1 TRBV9 ASSLTTSPHNEQF
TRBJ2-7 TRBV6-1 ASSERYEQY
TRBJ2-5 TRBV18 ASSPNQGLSETQY
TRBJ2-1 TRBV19 ASSTGGPQQF